Listed here is a single T cell receptor beta chain. The record originates from a study of radiotherapy plus CTLA-4 blockade in lung cancer. The length of the CDR3 is 13 residues. V gave up 7 bases and J gave up 10 bases; unmatched junction bases: 13. The germline V gene has CDR1 SQVTM and CDR2 ANQGSEA. Profiling relied on immunoSEQ multiplex PCR, and the TCRdb table lists in-frame clones only, not all of them. The sample shows tens of thousands of clones, over 60% of them seen only once. The TCR originated in a human donor with non-small cell lung cancer who had stable disease on radiotherapy plus ipilimumab. V is TRBV29-1 and J is TRBJ1-2, with 9 bases that match TRBD1. The source material was peripheral blood, sampled from a patient treated with radiotherapy plus ipilimumab. The CDR3 reads CSADLDRGQFYTF. The CDR3 DNA is TGCAGCGCCGATCTGGACAGGGGTCAATTCTACACCTTC. Full variable domain (missing parts from reference TRBV29-1 and TRBJ1-2): SAVISQKPSRDICQRGTSLTIQCQVDSQVTMMFWYRQQPGQSLTLIATANQGSEATYESGFVIDKFPISRPNLTFSTLTVSNMSPEDSSIYLCSADLDRGQFYTFGSGTRLTVV.